Listed here is a single T cell receptor (beta chain). Through 5' RACE with UMI labels, the TRB cDNA libraries were prepared. TCRdb re-called the 5' RACE reads, yielding one record per CDR3 amino acid sequence without DNA. In total, the table holds about 81,000 distinct CDR3 sequences. These data belong to a study of CXCR3-negative and CXCR3-positive naive CD8 T cells. Per germline, CDR1 SQVTM and CDR2 ANQGSEA. This CDR3 has 13 amino acids. V and J are TRBV29-1 and TRBJ2-4; absent DNA, TCRdb's TRBD1 call cannot be checked. The clonotype was recovered from a human donor in good health. Some clones in this sample may be carry-over from other donors' samples. Sequenced sample: naive CXCR3- CD8+ T cells from blood. Sample subset: CD45RO-CCR7+CD27+CD95- naive CD8+ T cells lacking CXCR3 (TNR3-). CDR3 loop: CSVGQHGQNIQYF.